The TCR beta chain under discussion was sequenced for a study of T cells after posttransplantation cyclophosphamide. V was cut by 2 bases and J by 13 bases, with 11 bases left in between. This CDR3 comprises 11 residues. Per germline, CDR1 SGHTA and CDR2 FQGNSA. Libraries were prepared by immunoSEQ multiplex PCR; TCRdb keeps only in-frame clonotypes and omits some of them. The sample consists of around 37,000 clones, just under 80% of them appearing once. Treatment was busulfan-fludarabine conditioning, a marrow graft, and cyclophosphamide on days +3 and +4. This clone was observed once. Its antigen remains unknown. Notes on the study in general: TRB overlap between skin or GI tissue T cells and blood was limited.

The sample was CD4+ T cells sorted from blood, taken around 2,000 days after a stem cell transplant with posttransplant cyclophosphamide. This receptor was taken from a female patient between 40 and 50 years old who received an allogeneic stem cell transplant from a related donor, was CMV-positive, and had no GVHD. Some T cells here may be from the graft donor. The V call is TRBV7-2, the J call TRBJ2-5, with D perhaps matching TRBD2 (5 bases). This chain's CDR3 is CASSLRGLWYF. CDR3 bases: TGTGCCAGCAGCTTACGGGGTCTCTGGTACTTC.